The 4 T cell receptor beta chains in this list originate from one sample, sequenced in a study of T-cell memory formation after mild COVID-19. TCRdb called the 5' RACE reads again in MiXCR, with one record for every CDR3 protein. The sample has around 99,000 distinct CDR3 sequences, 13% to 15% seen once. Sequenced material: PBMCs or a T cell subset sorted from them (not recorded which). All receptors come from a man aged 18 to 29 who had mild COVID-19 (a few samples of this study predate the infection). Cell type and time point are not known.

This clonotype appeared many times. The CDR3 protein is CATSDYRETTDTQYF. The CDR3 nucleotides read TGTGCCACCAGTGATTACAGGGAGACCACAGATACGCAGTATTTT. The chain employs TRBV24-1 and TRBJ2-3; tentative D call: TRBD1 (6 bases). Germline loops: CDR1 KGHDR, CDR2 SFDVKD. The CDR3 totals 15 residues. Trimming shortened V by 2 bases and J by 2 bases, and 10 bases separated the two germline ends.

This clonotype has a handful of counts. The chain couples TRBV4-2 to TRBJ2-5; D is unclear. Germline CDR1 is LGHNA and CDR2 is YNFKEQ. The CDR3 is made up of 15 amino acids. Trimming took 0 bases from V and 3 from J, leaving 11 bases between them. The CDR3 spells CASSQEGVAEETQYF. The CDR3 region has the DNA TGTGCCAGCAGCCAAGAAGGAGTAGCCGAAGAGACCCAGTACTTC.

The chain couples TRBV6-2 or TRBV6-3 to TRBJ2-7, with 9 bases matching TRBD1. Trimming cost V 5 bases and J 7 bases; bases outside gene matches: 9. Germline values: CDR1 MNHEY, CDR2 SVGEGT. There are 14 residues in the CDR3. The CDR3 nucleotides are TGTGCCAGCAGTAGGGGACAGGGACGTGTGGAGCAGTACTTC. Amino acid sequence: CASSRGQGRVEQYF.

V and J are TRBV5-5 and TRBJ1-1, with 7 bases matching TRBD1. Losses at the gene ends were 0 bases for V and 8 bases for J; bases not matched to a gene: 4. The CDR3 runs 13 residues. The germline V gene has CDR1 SGHKS and CDR2 YYEKEE (reference sequence). The CDR3 DNA sequence: TGTGCCAGCAGCTTGGCCCCGGACAGGGAAGCTTTCTTT. Its translation is CASSLAPDREAFF. Full variable domain (missing parts from reference TRBV5-5 and TRBJ1-1): DAGVTQSPTHLIKTRGQQVTLRCSPISGHKSVSWYQQVLGQGPQFIFQYYEKEERGRGNFPDRFSARQFPNYSSELNVNALLLGDSALYLCASSLAPDREAFFGQGTRLTVV.